This T cell receptor (beta chain) came from a study of shared clonotypes between healthy human individuals. Across the whole study: Each donor had three CD4 naive, three CD4 memory, two CD8 naive and one CD8 memory plate.

About this clone: Antigen unknown.

The CDR3 extends over 16 amino acids. CDR1 is SGDLS and CDR2 is YYNGEE in the germline V gene. Trimming took off 5 bases at V and 1 base at J, with 18 bases between the two ends. Measured with immunoSEQ multiplex PCR; TCRdb has only the in-frame clones, and not every one. The table records fewer than 2.5 million clones, 93% of them present only once. General study points: How much donors shared clonotypes was expected to be affected by sequencing depth. Rarefaction demonstrated incomplete sorted-subset sequencing despite large depth. It was observed that about 5% of naive CD4 clonotypes were shared across a handful of donors.

This chain connects TRBV9 to TRBJ1-2; D is unclear. Sequencing was carried out using naive CD4+ T cells from PBMCs. As for subset: CD45RA+ positively selected. This TCR was sampled from a man aged 18 to 30 in good health. Some clones in this sample may be carry-over from other donors' samples. CDR3 DNA: TGTGCCAGCAGTGGGGAATCGGAATGGGGTAACTATGGCTACACCTTC. Residues: CASSGESEWGNYGYTF.